These T cell receptor beta chains were read from a single sample in a study of shared clonotypes between healthy human individuals. Profiling relied on immunoSEQ multiplex PCR, and the TCRdb table lists in-frame clones only, not all of them. The top ten clones hold under 0.065% of a sample with more than 400,000 clones, approximately 95% of them seen once. The specimen was naive CD4+ T cells sorted from blood. The receptors originated from a woman in her 30s in good health. Both conserved end residues are part of each CDR3. D genes are given only for firm matches. The size field is filled for only some rows; it gives once, few, many or a size class.

V gene	J gene	clone size	D gene	CDR3 protein	CDR3 DNA
TRBV25-1	TRBJ2-3	-	TRBD1	CASSDGQGTTDTQYF	TGTGCCAGCAGTGACGGACAGGGGACCACAGATACGCAGTATTTT
TRBV13	TRBJ2-7	-	TRBD1	CASSRTYRGEQYF	TGTGCCAGCAGCCGGACCTACAGGGGCGAGCAGTACTTC
TRBV28	TRBJ1-4	-	-	CASSLGGASNEKLFF	TGTGCCAGCAGTTTAGGAGGGGCGAGTAATGAAAAACTGTTTTTT
TRBV5-1	TRBJ2-6	-	TRBD1	CASSTGQGSGANVLTF	TGCGCCAGCAGCACCGGACAGGGCTCTGGGGCCAACGTCCTGACTTTC
TRBV25-1	TRBJ1-1	-	-	CASSLLGGSTEAFF	TGTGCCAGCAGTCTATTGGGGGGGAGCACTGAAGCTTTCTTT
TRBV28	TRBJ1-6	-	TRBD1	CASSWTGNYSPLHF	TGTGCCAGCAGTTGGACAGGGAATTATTCACCCCTCCACTTT
TRBV5-4	TRBJ1-3	once	-	CASSPEWGPGNTIYF	TGTGCCAGCAGCCCCGAGTGGGGTCCTGGAAACACCATATATTTT
TRBV19	TRBJ2-1	-	TRBD2	CASSTAQTSGSRQFF	TGTGCCAGTAGTACAGCCCAGACTAGCGGGAGCCGGCAGTTCTTC
TRBV18	TRBJ1-4	-	TRBD1	CASSPPDRALEKLFF	TGTGCCAGCTCACCACCGGACAGGGCCTTGGAAAAACTGTTTTTT
TRBV18	TRBJ2-5	-	-	CASSPPPAGQETQYF	TGTGCCAGCTCACCACCACCGGCGGGTCAAGAGACCCAGTACTTC
TRBV28	TRBJ2-7	-	TRBD1	CASSPQGLRIYEQYF	TGTGCCAGCAGTCCACAGGGGTTGCGGATCTACGAGCAGTACTTC
TRBV27	TRBJ2-7	-	TRBD1	CASRPRQGSTLRYEQYF	TGTGCCAGCAGACCGCGACAGGGGTCCACCCTACGCTACGAGCAGTACTTC
TRBV10-1	TRBJ2-5	once	-	CASSENRGGETQYF	TGCGCCAGCAGTGAGAATAGGGGAGGAGAGACCCAGTACTTC
TRBV5-8	TRBJ2-3	-	TRBD1	CASRHTGGTDTQYF	TGTGCCAGCAGACATACAGGGGGCACAGATACGCAGTATTTT
TRBV6-6	TRBJ2-1	-	TRBD2	CASSYSKGRESDEQFF	TGTGCCAGCAGTTACTCGAAAGGGCGGGAGAGCGATGAGCAGTTCTTC
TRBV7-9	TRBJ1-4	-	-	CASSLKLRGGNEKLFF	TGTGCCAGCAGCTTAAAGTTACGGGGAGGAAATGAAAAACTGTTTTTT
TRBV28	TRBJ1-2	-	-	CASRYQASIGGYTF	TGTGCCAGCAGATATCAGGCTTCTATAGGAGGCTACACCTTC
TRBV28	TRBJ2-7	-	-	CASSSGSAYYEQYF	TGTGCCAGCAGTTCCGGGAGCGCTTACTACGAGCAGTACTTC
TRBV5-1	TRBJ2-5	-	TRBD2	CASSKLPGLADDYQETQYF	TGCGCCAGCAGCAAGCTACCGGGACTAGCGGACGATTACCAAGAGACCCAGTACTTC
TRBV27	TRBJ1-2	-	-	CASRGTVANYGYTF	TGTGCCAGCAGGGGGACTGTAGCTAACTATGGCTACACCTTC
TRBV27	TRBJ2-1	-	TRBD2	CASRAPSGRGNEQFF	TGTGCCAGCAGGGCTCCTAGCGGGAGGGGAAATGAGCAGTTCTTC
TRBV5-4	TRBJ2-3	-	TRBD1	CASSSQKLGGQSGSTDTQYF	TGTGCCAGCAGCTCGCAAAAACTAGGGGGCCAAAGCGGTAGCACAGATACGCAGTATTTT
TRBV27	TRBJ1-1	-	-	CASRGQTNTEAFF	TGTGCCAGCAGAGGACAGACGAACACTGAAGCTTTCTTT
TRBV28	TRBJ1-4	-	TRBD1	CASSPGTENEKLFF	TGTGCCAGCAGTCCCGGGACAGAAAATGAAAAACTGTTTTTT
TRBV5-1	TRBJ2-7	-	-	CASSFEGYEQYF	TGCGCCAGCAGCTTCGAGGGATACGAGCAGTACTTC
TRBV5-6	TRBJ1-6	-	TRBD1	CASSDRQGLYNSPLHF	TGTGCCAGCAGCGACCGACAGGGCCTCTATAATTCACCCCTCCACTTT
TRBV18	TRBJ2-3	-	TRBD2	CASSLSAGDTDTQYF	TGTGCCAGCTCACTGTCGGCGGGGGACACAGATACGCAGTATTTT
TRBV10-3	TRBJ1-1	-	-	CAIRRQDLNTEAFF	TGTGCCATCAGGAGACAGGATCTGAACACTGAAGCTTTCTTT
TRBV18	TRBJ1-1	-	TRBD1	CASSRRGHPEENTEAFF	TGTGCCAGCTCAAGGAGGGGGCACCCCGAGGAGAACACTGAAGCTTTCTTT
TRBV11-2	TRBJ1-2	-	TRBD1	CASRPRQGSYGYTF	TGTGCCAGCCGTCCGAGACAGGGGAGCTATGGCTACACCTTC
TRBV6-5	TRBJ2-3	-	TRBD2	CASSSLAGPNTQYF	TGTGCCAGCAGTTCACTAGCGGGACCAAATACGCAGTATTTT
TRBV5-1	TRBJ2-7	-	-	CASSLVSGLYEQYF	TGCGCCAGCAGCTTGGTTAGCGGCCTCTACGAGCAGTACTTC
TRBV9	TRBJ1-4	-	-	CASSAGGGREKLFF	TGTGCCAGCAGCGCCGGAGGGGGTCGAGAAAAACTGTTTTTT
TRBV6-5	TRBJ1-2	once	-	CASSYSGGLFHGYTF	TGTGCCAGCAGTTATTCTGGAGGACTTTTCCATGGCTACACCTTC
TRBV6-5	TRBJ2-7	once	-	CASSYLISANSYEQYF	TGTGCCAGCAGCTACCTAATCTCAGCTAACTCCTACGAGCAGTACTTC
TRBV19	TRBJ2-4	-	TRBD2	CASSIRGTTSGLNLAKNIQYF	TGTGCCAGTAGTATAAGGGGGACCACTAGCGGCCTGAATTTAGCCAAAAACATTCAGTACTTC